This T cell receptor (beta chain) originates from a study of blood T cell repertoires in COVID-19. In the study overall: Samples taken during acute and convalescent COVID-19 were collected in the United States, Italy and Spain. Nucleic acid was either cDNA or gDNA, and it came from T cells, B-cell-depleted T cells, or PBMCs.

Per the original data handling: Cell counts per sample came from amplifying reference gene primers. Here immunoSEQ multiplex PCR was the method, and the copy in TCRdb shows in-frame clones only, minus some. That table furnishes V, J and clone size, whereas the DNA furnished D and trimming. The sample shows approximately 170,000 clones, approximately 84% of them seen only once. Germline V lookup: CDR1 SGHVS, CDR2 FQNEAQ. The V segment lost 1 base and the J segment 12 bases; nucleotides outside the gene matches: 15. The CDR3 has 15 amino acids. The sequence was collected from a man between 65 and 85 years old with active or convalescent COVID-19. The chain carries TRBV7-8 and TRBJ2-7, with 7 nucleotides matching TRBD1. The sequenced sample consisted of peripheral blood. This CDR3 is CASSLGRRGTLERYF. The CDR3 bases are TGTGCCAGCAGCTTAGGGCGCAGGGGGACCCTGGAAAGGTACTTC.